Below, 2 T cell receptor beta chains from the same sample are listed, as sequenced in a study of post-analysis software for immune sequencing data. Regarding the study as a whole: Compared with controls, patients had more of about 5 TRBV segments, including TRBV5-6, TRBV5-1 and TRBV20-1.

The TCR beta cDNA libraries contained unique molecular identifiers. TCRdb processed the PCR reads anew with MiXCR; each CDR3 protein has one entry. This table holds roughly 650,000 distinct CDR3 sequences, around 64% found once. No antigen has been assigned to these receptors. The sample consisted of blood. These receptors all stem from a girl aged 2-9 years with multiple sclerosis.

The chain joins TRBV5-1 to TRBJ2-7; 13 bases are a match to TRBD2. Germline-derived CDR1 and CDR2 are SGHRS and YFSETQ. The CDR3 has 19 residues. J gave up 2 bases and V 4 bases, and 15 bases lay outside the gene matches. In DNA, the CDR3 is TGCGCCAGCAGCCCGTTACTAGCGGGAGGGCCTTCCGGGGCCTACGAGCAGTACTTC. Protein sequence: CASSPLLAGGPSGAYEQYF.

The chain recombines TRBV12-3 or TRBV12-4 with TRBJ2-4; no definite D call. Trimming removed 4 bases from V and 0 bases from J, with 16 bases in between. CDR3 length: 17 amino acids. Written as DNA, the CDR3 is TGTGCCAGCAGTTCCTCGAGAGAGTTGATAGCCAAAAACATTCAGTACTTC. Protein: CASSSSRELIAKNIQYF.